The sequence of this TCR beta chain was determined in a study of blood T cells in healthy people across ages. Worth noting for this clonotype: Its cognate antigen is unknown.

The CDR3 contains 14 residues. From germline, CDR1 is SGHTA and CDR2 FQGNSA. The ends lost 3 bases at V and 6 bases at J; junction bases unmatched: 5. Study-wide points: A conclusive naive versus antigen-experienced comparison was prevented by the unsorted PBMCs. As naive T cell percentage varied, TCR beta diversity correlated strongly with it. Long-lived donors carried more naive CD4+ cells and greater diversity than aged donors.

Each sample used at least 6 million PBMCs. PCR was performed a second time for roughly 7 to 12 cycles using a sample-barcoded 5' primer and a J-beta primer mix. TCRdb re-called the 5' RACE reads with MiXCR, one entry per CDR3 protein. The table records over 1.5 million distinct CDR3 sequences, roughly 50% of them present only once. The sequenced sample was blood. The source is a woman between 35 and 50 years old in good health. The chain uses TRBV7-2 and TRBJ1-2, with 9 bases lining up with TRBD1. The chain's CDR3 is CASSFTRQGDGYTF. DNA for the CDR3: TGTGCCAGCAGCTTCACCAGACAGGGGGATGGCTACACCTTC. The full variable domain, completed using reference TRBV7-2 and TRBJ1-2, is GAGVSQSPSNKVTEKGKDVELRCDPISGHTALYWYRQSLGQGLEFLIYFQGNSAPDKSGLPSDRFSAERTGGSVSTLTIQRTQQEDSAVYLCASSFTRQGDGYTFGSGTRLTVV.